The rows below give T cell receptor beta chains drawn from one sample of a study of T cell changes during pregnancy in multiple sclerosis. The table came from immunoSEQ multiplex PCR; TCRdb's copy has only in-frame clones and leaves some out. The data hold some 97,000 clones, with over 80% observed a single time. Specimen: peripheral blood, collected after pregnancy. The source is a female donor with multiple sclerosis, enrolled in a pregnancy study. Each CDR3 is given with its conserved first and last residue. The order of the fields is V gene, J gene, clone size, D gene, CDR3 DNA, CDR3 protein. D genes are given only for firm matches. Clone size appears in some rows only: once, few, many, or a class for an expanded clone.

>TRBV6-4|TRBJ2-3|.|.
TGTGCCAGGACGGTTGCGCGGGGTAGCACAGATACGCAGTATTTT
CARTVARGSTDTQYF
>TRBV28|TRBJ1-1|.|.
TGTGCCAGCAGTTCCCCAGTGACTGAAGCTTTCTTT
CASSSPVTEAFF
>TRBV19|TRBJ2-7|.|TRBD2
TGTGCCAGTAGTATAGGTTCTGTTTGGGGGCCTGGGACTAGCGGGCGCTACGAGCAGTACTTC
CASSIGSVWGPGTSGRYEQYF
>TRBV9|TRBJ2-5|.|.
TGTGCCAGCAGCTTTCGGGGGGCAGAGACCCAGTACTTC
CASSFRGAETQYF
>TRBV29-1|TRBJ2-7|.|.
TGCAGCGTGGCTCAGGTAAACGAGCAGTACTTC
CSVAQVNEQYF
>TRBV29-1|TRBJ2-1|once|TRBD2
TGCAGCGTTGACGGAGCGGGAGAGGAGCAGTTCTTC
CSVDGAGEEQFF
>TRBV9|TRBJ2-3|.|TRBD2
TGTGCCAGCAGCGTAGAGGGGACTAGCGGGGGGTTGAATACGCAGTATTTT
CASSVEGTSGGLNTQYF
>TRBV9|TRBJ2-2|.|TRBD1
TGTGCCAGCAGCGTAGTAGGGGGCAGCGGGGAGCTGTTTTTT
CASSVVGGSGELFF
>TRBV7-8|TRBJ1-5|.|TRBD1
TGTGCCAGCAGCTGGACAGGGGGAAGCAATCAGCCCCAGCATTTT
CASSWTGGSNQPQHF
>TRBV15|TRBJ1-2|.|.
TGTGCCACCAGCAGGGACACGTATGGCTACACCTTC
CATSRDTYGYTF
>TRBV14|TRBJ1-3|.|.
TGTGCCAGCAGCCCTCACCAGGCTACCTCTGGAAACACCATATATTTT
CASSPHQATSGNTIYF
>TRBV30|TRBJ2-7|.|TRBD1
TGTGCCTGGACTCCGGGACAGGGTGGTGAGCAGTACTTC
CAWTPGQGGEQYF
>TRBV6-1|TRBJ1-6|.|TRBD1
TGTGCCAGCAGTGAAGCGAGACAGGGTAATTCACCCCTCCACTTT
CASSEARQGNSPLHF
>TRBV11-3|TRBJ2-5|.|TRBD2
TGTGCCAGCAGCTTAGGCGTACGAGGACTAGCGGGGGGCGAGACCCAGTACTTC
CASSLGVRGLAGGETQYF
>TRBV10-3|TRBJ1-1|.|.
TGTGCCATCAGTGTGGAGGGCGCAAGGACTGAAGCTTTCTTT
CAISVEGARTEAFF
>TRBV4-1|TRBJ2-7|once|.
TGCGCCAGCAGCCAATTCGGGGGGCTCGAGCAGTACTTC
CASSQFGGLEQYF
>TRBV28|TRBJ1-1|once|.
TGTGCCAGCAGTCCGAGCTGGGAAGCTTTCTTT
CASSPSWEAFF
>TRBV18|TRBJ2-5|.|TRBD1
TGTGCCAGCTCACCGGGACAGAGGGAGACCCAGTACTTC
CASSPGQRETQYF
>TRBV4-3|TRBJ1-1|.|.
TGCGCCAGCAGCCAAAGGTGGGCAGTGGGTGAAGCTTTCTTT
CASSQRWAVGEAFF
>TRBV7-2|TRBJ2-7|.|TRBD2
TGTGCCAGCAGCACCCCTCGACTAGCGGGGGGCCGCTCCTACGAGCAGTACTTC
CASSTPRLAGGRSYEQYF
>TRBV6-1|TRBJ2-3|.|.
TGTGCCAGCAGTGGAAGAACAGGGATCGATACGCAGTATTTT
CASSGRTGIDTQYF
>TRBV10-3|TRBJ1-5|once|.
TGTGCCATAAAGAGGGATAGCAATCAGCCCCAGCATTTT
CAIKRDSNQPQHF
>TRBV28|TRBJ2-3|once|.
TGTGCCAGCAGCTTCCAGGGCATTAGCACAGATACGCAGTATTTT
CASSFQGISTDTQYF
>TRBV5-1|TRBJ1-2|few|.
TGCGCCAGCAACGAACAGGGCTATGGCTACACCTTC
CASNEQGYGYTF
>TRBV2|TRBJ1-2|.|.
TGTGCCAGCAGTGACGCGGGCAGGAGGGGTGGCTACACCTTC
CASSDAGRRGGYTF
>TRBV6-5|TRBJ2-1|.|TRBD2
TGTGCCAGCAGTTACCCGGGGGGGCTCTACAATGAGCAGTTCTTC
CASSYPGGLYNEQFF